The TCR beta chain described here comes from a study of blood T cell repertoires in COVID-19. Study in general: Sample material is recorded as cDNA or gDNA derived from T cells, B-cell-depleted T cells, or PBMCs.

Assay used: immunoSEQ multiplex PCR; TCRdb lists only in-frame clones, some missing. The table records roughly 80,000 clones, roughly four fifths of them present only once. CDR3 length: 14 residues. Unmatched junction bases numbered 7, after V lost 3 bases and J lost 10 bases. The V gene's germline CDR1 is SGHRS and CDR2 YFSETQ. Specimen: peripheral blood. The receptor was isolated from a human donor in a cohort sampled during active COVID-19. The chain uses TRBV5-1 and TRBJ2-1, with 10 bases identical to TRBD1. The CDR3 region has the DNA TGCGCCAGCAGCTCCGGGACAGGGGATTTCGAGCAGTTCTTC. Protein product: CASSSGTGDFEQFF.